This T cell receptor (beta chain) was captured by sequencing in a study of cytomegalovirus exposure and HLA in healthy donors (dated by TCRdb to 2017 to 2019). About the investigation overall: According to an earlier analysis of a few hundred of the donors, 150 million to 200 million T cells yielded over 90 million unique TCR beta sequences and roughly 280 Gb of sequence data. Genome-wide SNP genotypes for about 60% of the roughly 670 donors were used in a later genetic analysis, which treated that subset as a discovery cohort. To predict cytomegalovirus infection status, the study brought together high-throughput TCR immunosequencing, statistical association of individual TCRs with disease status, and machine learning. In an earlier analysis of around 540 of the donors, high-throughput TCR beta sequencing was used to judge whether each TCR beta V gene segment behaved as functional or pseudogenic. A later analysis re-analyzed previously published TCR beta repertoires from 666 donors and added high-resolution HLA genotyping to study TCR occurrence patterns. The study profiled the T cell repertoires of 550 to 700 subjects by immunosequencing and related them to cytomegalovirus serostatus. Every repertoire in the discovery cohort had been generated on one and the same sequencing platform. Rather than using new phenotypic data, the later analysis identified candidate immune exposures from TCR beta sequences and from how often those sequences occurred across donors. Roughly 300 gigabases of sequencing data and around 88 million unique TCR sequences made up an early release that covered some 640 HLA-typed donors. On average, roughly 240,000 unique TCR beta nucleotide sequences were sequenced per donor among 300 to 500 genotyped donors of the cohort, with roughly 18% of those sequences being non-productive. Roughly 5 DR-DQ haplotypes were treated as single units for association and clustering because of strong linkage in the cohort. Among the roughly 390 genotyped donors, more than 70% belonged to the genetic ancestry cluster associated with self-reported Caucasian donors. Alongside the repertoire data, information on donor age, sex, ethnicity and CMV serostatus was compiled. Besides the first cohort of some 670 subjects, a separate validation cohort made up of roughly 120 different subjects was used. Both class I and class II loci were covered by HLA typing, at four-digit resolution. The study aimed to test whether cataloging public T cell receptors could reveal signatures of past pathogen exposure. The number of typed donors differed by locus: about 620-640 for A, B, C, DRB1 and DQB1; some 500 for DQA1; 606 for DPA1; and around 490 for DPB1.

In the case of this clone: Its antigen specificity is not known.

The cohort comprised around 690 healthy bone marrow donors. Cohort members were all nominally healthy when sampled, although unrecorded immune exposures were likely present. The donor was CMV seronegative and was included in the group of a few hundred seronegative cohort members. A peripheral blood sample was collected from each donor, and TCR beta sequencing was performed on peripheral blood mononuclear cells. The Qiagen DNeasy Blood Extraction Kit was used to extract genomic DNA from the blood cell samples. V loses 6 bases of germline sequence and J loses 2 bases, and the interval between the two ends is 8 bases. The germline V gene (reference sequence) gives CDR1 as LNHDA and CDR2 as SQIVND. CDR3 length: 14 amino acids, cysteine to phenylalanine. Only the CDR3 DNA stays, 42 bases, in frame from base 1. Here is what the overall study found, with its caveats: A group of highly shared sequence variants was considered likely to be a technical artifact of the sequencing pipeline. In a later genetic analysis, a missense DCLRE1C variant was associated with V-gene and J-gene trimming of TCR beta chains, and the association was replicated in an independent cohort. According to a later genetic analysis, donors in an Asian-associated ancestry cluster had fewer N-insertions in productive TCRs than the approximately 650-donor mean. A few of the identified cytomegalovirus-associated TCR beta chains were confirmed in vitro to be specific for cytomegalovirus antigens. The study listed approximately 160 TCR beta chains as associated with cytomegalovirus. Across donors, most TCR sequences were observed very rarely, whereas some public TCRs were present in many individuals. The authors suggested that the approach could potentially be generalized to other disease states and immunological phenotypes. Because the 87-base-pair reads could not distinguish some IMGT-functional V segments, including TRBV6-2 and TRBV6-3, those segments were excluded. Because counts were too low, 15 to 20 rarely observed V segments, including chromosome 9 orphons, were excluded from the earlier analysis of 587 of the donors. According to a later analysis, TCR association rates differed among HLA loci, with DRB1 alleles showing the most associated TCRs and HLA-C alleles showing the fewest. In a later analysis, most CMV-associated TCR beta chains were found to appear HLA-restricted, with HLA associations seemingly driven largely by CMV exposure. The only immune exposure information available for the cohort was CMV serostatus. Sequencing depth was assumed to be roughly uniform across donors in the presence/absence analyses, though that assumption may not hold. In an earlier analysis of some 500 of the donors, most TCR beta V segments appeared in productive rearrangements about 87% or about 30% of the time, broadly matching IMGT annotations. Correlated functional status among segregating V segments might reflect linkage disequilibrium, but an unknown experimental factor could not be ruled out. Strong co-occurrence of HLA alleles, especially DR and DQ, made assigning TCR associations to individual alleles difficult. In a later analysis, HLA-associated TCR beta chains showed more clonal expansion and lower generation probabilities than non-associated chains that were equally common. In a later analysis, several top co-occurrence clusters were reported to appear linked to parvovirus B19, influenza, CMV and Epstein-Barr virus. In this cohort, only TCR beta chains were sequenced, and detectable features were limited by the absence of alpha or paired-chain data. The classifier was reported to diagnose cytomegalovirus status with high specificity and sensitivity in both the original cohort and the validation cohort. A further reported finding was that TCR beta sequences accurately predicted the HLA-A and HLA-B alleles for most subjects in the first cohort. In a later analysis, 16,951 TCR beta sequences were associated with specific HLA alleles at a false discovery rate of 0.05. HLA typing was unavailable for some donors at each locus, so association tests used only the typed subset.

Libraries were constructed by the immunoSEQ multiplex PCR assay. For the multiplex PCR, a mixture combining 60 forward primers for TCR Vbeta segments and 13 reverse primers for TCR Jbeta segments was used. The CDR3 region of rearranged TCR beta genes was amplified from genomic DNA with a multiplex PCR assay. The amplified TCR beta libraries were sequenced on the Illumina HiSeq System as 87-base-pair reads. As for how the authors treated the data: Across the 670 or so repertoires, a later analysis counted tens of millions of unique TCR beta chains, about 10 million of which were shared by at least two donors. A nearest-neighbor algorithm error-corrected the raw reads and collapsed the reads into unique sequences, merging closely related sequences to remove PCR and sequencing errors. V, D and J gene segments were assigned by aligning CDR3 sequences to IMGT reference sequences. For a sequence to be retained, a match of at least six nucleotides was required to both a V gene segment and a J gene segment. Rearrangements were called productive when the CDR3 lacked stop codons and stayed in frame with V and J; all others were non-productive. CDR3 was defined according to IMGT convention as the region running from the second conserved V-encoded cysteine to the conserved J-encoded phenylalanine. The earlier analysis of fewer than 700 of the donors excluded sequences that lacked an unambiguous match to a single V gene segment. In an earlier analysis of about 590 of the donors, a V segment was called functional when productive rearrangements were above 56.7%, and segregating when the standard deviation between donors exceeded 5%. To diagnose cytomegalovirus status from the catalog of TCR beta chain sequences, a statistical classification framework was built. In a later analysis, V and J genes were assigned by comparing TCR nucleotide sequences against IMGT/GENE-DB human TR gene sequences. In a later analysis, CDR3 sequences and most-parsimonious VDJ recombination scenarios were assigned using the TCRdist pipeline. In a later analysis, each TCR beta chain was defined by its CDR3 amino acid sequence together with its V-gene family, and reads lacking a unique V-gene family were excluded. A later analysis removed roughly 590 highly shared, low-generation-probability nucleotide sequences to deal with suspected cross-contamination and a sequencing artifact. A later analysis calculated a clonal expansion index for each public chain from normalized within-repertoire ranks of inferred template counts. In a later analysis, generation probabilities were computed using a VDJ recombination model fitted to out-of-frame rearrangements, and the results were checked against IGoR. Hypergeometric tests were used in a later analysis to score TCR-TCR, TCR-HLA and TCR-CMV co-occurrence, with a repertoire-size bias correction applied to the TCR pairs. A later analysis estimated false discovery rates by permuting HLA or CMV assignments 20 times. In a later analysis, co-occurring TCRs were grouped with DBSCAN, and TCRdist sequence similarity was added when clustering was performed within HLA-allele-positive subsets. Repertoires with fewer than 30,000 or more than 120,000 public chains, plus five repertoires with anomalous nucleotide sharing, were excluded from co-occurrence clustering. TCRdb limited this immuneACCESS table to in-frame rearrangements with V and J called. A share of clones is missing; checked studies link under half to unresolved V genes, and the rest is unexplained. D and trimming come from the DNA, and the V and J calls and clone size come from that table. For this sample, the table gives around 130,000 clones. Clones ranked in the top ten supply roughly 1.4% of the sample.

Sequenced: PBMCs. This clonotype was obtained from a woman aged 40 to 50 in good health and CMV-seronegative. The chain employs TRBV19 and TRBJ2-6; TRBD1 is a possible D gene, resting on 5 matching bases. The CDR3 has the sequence CASSQTAGANVLTF. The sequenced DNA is TGTGCCAGTAGCCAGACAGCTGGGGCCAACGTCCTGACTTTC.